This T cell receptor (beta chain) was sequenced during a study of T cells expressing NK-cell markers. At the level of the study: There were seven HCMV-seropositive donors and one seronegative donor among the eight sequenced. Study results and caveats: Leadership of the CD3+CD56-NKG2C+ fraction also belonged to these clonotypes in a few donors. Whether expanded NKG2C+ T cell clones were HCMV-specific remained unclear.

TCR beta cDNA was made by 5'RACE template switching with UMIs. From its re-call of the 5' RACE reads, TCRdb lists each CDR3 protein once, without DNA. The sample holds approximately 170,000 distinct CDR3 sequences. On this clonotype: What it binds is not known.

The CDR3 has 15 residues. Per the germline V gene, CDR1 is DFQATT and CDR2 is SNEGSKA (reference sequence). The sequenced material came from blood T cells: a sorted CD56 or NKG2C T cell subset, CD4+ or CD8+ T cells, or bulk PBMC T cells (not recorded which). The receptor comes from a man aged 18 to 70 in good health. The chain couples TRBV20-1 to TRBJ2-5; TCRdb outputs TRBD1, but without DNA this stays unchecked. The CDR3 protein is CSARVGQTGEETQYF.